Sequencing of this TCR beta chain was carried out in a study of T cell responses to AZD1222 COVID-19 vaccine. Germline V CDR1 and CDR2: SGHRS, YFSETQ. The CDR3 covers 15 residues. V shed 6 bases and J shed 0 bases, with 12 bases lying between them. Data came from immunoSEQ multiplex PCR; TCRdb stores just in-frame clones and leaves some out. The sample holds 130,000 to 150,000 clones; more than 85% are singletons and the top ten take 1.5% to 2%. Sequenced here: peripheral blood, sampled on day 0 of AZD1222 vaccination. The receptor was isolated from an adult in good health. The rearrangement links TRBV5-1 to TRBJ2-2; D might be TRBD1 or TRBD2, each matching 5 bases. The CDR3 nucleotides are TGCGCCAGCACCCGGGACGGTACGAACACCGGGGAGCTGTTTTTT. Residues: CASTRDGTNTGELFF. Full variable domain (rest looked up from reference TRBV5-1 and TRBJ2-2): KAGVTQTPRYLIKTRGQQVTLSCSPISGHRSVSWYQQTPGQGLQFLFEYFSETQRNKGNFPGRFSGRQFSNSRSEMNVSTLELGDSALYLCASTRDGTNTGELFFGEGSRLTVL.